This T cell receptor beta chain is drawn from a study of CD8 T cells in Susac syndrome. TEMRA cells were FACS-enriched, and CD8+ and CD4+ T cells were isolated negatively. Comments on this clonotype: Its antigen is unknown.

RNA totalling about 0.5 to 1 ug underwent reverse transcription with random hexamers. A multiplex approach, immunoSEQ multiplex PCR, amplified TCR beta CDR3 across 54 Vbeta and 13 Jbeta. MiXCR, run by TCRdb on the immunoSEQ multiplex PCR reads, gives a single entry per CDR3 protein. The table has 80,000 or so distinct CDR3 sequences, more than 85% seen once. Overall study findings and caveats: None of the CD4+ T cell repertoires in Susac syndrome showed clonal expansion.

This TCR derives from a human donor with Susac syndrome. The material sequenced was CD4+ T cells from PBMCs.

The CDR3 reads CASSPGRGYGYTF. The CDR3 DNA reads as TGCGCCAGCAGCCCCGGACGGGGCTATGGCTACACCTTC. The J gene is TRBJ1-2, the V gene TRBV5-1, with D uncertain. V was cut by 4 bases and J by 4 bases, with 11 bases left in between. The germline V gene encodes CDR1 SGHRS and CDR2 YFSETQ. CDR3 length: 13 amino acids.